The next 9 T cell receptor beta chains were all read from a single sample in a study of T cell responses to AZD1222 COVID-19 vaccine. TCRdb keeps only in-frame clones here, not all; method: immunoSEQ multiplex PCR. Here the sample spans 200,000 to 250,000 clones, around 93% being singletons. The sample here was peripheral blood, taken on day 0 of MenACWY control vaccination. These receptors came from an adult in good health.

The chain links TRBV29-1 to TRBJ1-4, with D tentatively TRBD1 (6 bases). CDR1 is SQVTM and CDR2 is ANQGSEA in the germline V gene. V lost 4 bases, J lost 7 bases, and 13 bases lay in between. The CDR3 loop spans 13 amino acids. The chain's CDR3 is CSVGPGGGEKLFF. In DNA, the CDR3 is TGCAGCGTTGGCCCGGGGGGCGGTGAAAAACTGTTTTTT. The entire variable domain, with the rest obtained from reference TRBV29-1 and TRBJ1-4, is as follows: SAVISQKPSRDICQRGTSLTIQCQVDSQVTMMFWYRQQPGQSLTLIATANQGSEATYESGFVIDKFPISRPNLTFSTLTVSNMSPEDSSIYLCSVGPGGGEKLFFGSGTQLSVL.

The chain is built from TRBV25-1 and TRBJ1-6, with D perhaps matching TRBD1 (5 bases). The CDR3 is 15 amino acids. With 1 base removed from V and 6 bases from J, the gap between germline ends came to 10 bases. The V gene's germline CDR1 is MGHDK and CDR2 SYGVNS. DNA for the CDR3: TGTGCCAGCAGTGAATCTGTAGGGGCTAATTCACCCCTCCACTTT. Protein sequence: CASSESVGANSPLHF.

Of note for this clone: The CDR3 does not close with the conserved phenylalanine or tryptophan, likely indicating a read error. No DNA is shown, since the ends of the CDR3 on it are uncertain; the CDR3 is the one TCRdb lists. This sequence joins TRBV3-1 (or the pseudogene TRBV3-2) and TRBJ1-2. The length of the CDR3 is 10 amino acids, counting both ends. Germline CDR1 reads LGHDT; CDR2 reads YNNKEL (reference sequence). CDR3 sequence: CASSQDIPRV.

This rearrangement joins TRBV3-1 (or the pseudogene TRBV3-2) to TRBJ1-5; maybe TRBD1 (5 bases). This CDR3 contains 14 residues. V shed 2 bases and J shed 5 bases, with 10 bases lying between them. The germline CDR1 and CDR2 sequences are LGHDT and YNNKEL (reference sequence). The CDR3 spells CASSQLVGDQPQHF. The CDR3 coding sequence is TGTGCCAGCAGCCAATTAGTAGGGGATCAGCCCCAGCATTTT.

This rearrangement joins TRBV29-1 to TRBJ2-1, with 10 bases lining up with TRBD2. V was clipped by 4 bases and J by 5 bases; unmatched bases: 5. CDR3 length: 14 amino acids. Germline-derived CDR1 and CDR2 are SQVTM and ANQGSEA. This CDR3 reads CSVARGLANNEQFF. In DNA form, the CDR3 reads TGCAGCGTTGCTAGGGGACTAGCGAACAATGAGCAGTTCTTC.

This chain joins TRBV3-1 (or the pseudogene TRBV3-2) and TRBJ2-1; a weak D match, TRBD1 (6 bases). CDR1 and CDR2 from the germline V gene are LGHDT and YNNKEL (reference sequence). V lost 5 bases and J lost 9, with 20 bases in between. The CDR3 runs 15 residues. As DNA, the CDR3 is TGTGCCAGCAGCATCTTCAGGGGTAGTGGTGCTGAGCAGTTCTTC. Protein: CASSIFRGSGAEQFF.

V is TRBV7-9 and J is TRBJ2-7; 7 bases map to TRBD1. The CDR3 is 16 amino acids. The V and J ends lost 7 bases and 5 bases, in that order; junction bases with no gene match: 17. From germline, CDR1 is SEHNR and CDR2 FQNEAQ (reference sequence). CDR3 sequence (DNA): TGTGCCAGCAACCTAATCGCCGACAGGGAACGCCACGAGCAGTACTTC. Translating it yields CASNLIADRERHEQYF.

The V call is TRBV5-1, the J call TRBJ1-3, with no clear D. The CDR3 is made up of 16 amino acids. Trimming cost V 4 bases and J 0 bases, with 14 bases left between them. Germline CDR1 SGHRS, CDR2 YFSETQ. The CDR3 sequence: CASSLQTAYSGNTIYF. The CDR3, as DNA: TGCGCCAGCAGCCTTCAGACTGCATACTCTGGAAACACCATATATTTT.

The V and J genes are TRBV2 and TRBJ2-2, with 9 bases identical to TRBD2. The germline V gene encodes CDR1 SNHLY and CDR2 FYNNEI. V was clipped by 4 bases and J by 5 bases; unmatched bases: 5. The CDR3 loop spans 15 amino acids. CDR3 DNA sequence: TGTGCCAGCAGTGGGGGTAGCGGGGGAACCGGGGAGCTGTTTTTT. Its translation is CASSGGSGGTGELFF. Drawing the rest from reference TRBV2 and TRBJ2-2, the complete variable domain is EPEVTQTPSHQVTQMGQEVILRCVPISNHLYFYWYRQILGQKVEFLVSFYNNEISEKSEIFDDQFSVERPDGSNFTLKIRSTKLEDSAMYFCASSGGSGGTGELFFGEGSRLTVL.